The next 28 T cell receptor beta chains were all read from a single sample in a study of blood T cells in healthy people across ages. For the second PCR, which ran for about 6 to 11 cycles, a sample-barcoded 5' primer and a J-beta primer mix were used. One entry per CDR3 protein, called by TCRdb with MiXCR from the 5' RACE reads. This sample yields more than 500,000 distinct CDR3 sequences, of which over 25% are seen a single time; 3.6% belongs to the top ten. Another study also made use of these data, one on T cells of mothers and their children.

Sequencing input: blood. Source of these receptors: a boy aged 2 to 10 in good health.

This clonotype has more than one count but fewer than ten. The chain combines TRBV15 with TRBJ1-1; 11 nucleotides line up with TRBD1. The ends lost 0 bases at V and 4 bases at J; junction bases unmatched: 4. The germline V gene encodes CDR1 LNHNV and CDR2 YYDKDF (reference sequence). The CDR3 is 16 residues long. CDR3 amino acids: CATSRDHGTGGTEAFF. CDR3 DNA sequence: TGTGCCACCAGCAGAGATCATGGGACAGGGGGCACTGAAGCTTTCTTT. The full variable domain, in which reference TRBV15 and TRBJ1-1 provide the parts outside the CDR3, is DAMVIQNPRYQVTQFGKPVTLSCSQTLNHNVMYWYQQKSSQAPKLLFHYYDKDFNNEADTPDNFQSRRPNTSFCFLDIRSPGLGDTAMYLCATSRDHGTGGTEAFFGQGTRLTVV.

The chain is built from TRBV12-3 or TRBV12-4 and TRBJ1-6; D might be TRBD1 (6 bases). This CDR3 has 16 amino acids. Trimming left V 3 bases short and J 10 bases short, with 19 bases between. This chain's CDR3 is CASSFRPSGAGSPLHF. The CDR3 DNA reads as TGTGCCAGCAGTTTTAGGCCCTCAGGGGCTGGATCACCCCTCCACTTT.

This clonotype was counted a few times. The V and J genes are TRBV4-3 and TRBJ1-1, with 10 positions matching TRBD1. The CDR3 consists of 14 residues. J was trimmed by 5 bases and V by 4 bases; bases with no gene match: 4. CDR1 is LGHNA, CDR2 YSLEER, per germline. The CDR3 spells CASSLRTGGTEAFF. The CDR3 DNA is TGCGCCAGCAGCCTTAGGACAGGGGGTACTGAAGCTTTCTTT.

The gene calls are TRBV20-1 and TRBJ2-3; a possible D gene is TRBD2 (6 bases). Germline CDR1 and CDR2: DFQATT and SNEGSKA (reference sequence). Trimming shortened V by 7 bases and J by 5 bases, and 16 bases separated the two germline ends. This CDR3 is built from 13 residues. This CDR3 is CSVRGARGDTQYF. The DNA for the CDR3 is TGCAGTGTCCGCGGGGCCCGGGGAGATACGCAGTATTTT.

This clonotype was recorded a few times. The V and J genes are TRBV25-1 and TRBJ2-3; no reliable D call. Germline V lookup: CDR1 MGHDK, CDR2 SYGVNS. Between the trimmed V and J ends, which lost 4 bases and 2 bases, there was a span of 16 bases. This CDR3 is 16 amino acids long. As DNA, the CDR3 is TGTGCCAGCAGTGGTTTTCCGACACTTACCACAGATACGCAGTATTTT. Translation: CASSGFPTLTTDTQYF.

The chain joins TRBV20-1 to TRBJ2-1, with D unresolved. Germline CDR1 and CDR2: DFQATT and SNEGSKA (reference sequence). Trimming cost V 2 bases and J 3 bases, with 8 bases left between them. The CDR3 covers 13 residues. CDR3 sequence reads: CSARYSLYNEQFF. The CDR3 DNA sequence: TGCAGTGCTAGATATTCCCTCTACAATGAGCAGTTCTTC.

Only a few counts were recorded for this clonotype. The V call is TRBV10-3, the J call TRBJ2-1; D is undetermined. The ends were cut back, 4 bases at V and 0 bases at J, with 10 bases in the middle. Looked up from germline, CDR1 is ENHRY and CDR2 is SYGVKD. CDR3 size: 15 residues. CDR3 coding DNA: TGTGCCATCAGTGGTAAGACCGACTCCTACAATGAGCAGTTCTTC. This sequence encodes CAISGKTDSYNEQFF.

The gene calls are TRBV5-5 and TRBJ1-1; 8 bases line up with TRBD1. This CDR3 has 12 amino acids. Trimming at V came to 1 base and at J to 11 bases, leaving 4 bases not matched to a gene. In germline, CDR1 is SGHKS, CDR2 YYEKEE (reference sequence). CDR3 DNA sequence: TGTGCCAGCAGCTTGTTGGGACAGGAGGCTTTCTTT. As protein: CASSLLGQEAFF.

This clonotype has just a few counts. V usage is TRBV4-1 and J usage is TRBJ2-3; D perhaps matches TRBD2 (6 bases). Germline CDR1 MGHRA, CDR2 YSYEKL. The CDR3 contains 14 residues. With 7 bases removed from V and 5 bases from J, the gap between germline ends came to 16 bases. Here the CDR3 DNA reads TGCGCCAGCACCCAGGAGGGTTCGGGAGATACGCAGTATTTT. This gives the protein CASTQEGSGDTQYF.

This sequence joins TRBV12-3 or TRBV12-4 and TRBJ2-5; D may be TRBD2 (7 bases). Near its end, the DNA agrees better with TRBJ2-1, so the J call may be wrong. The CDR3 spans 15 residues. CDR3 region: CASSRQASGYNEQFF. The CDR3 region has the DNA TGTGCCAGCAGTCGACAGGCTAGCGGCTACAATGAGCAGTTCTTC.

This chain links TRBV2 with TRBJ2-5; 9 nucleotides line up with TRBD2. This CDR3 has 14 amino acids. With V trimmed by 7 bases and J by 3 bases, 6 bases remained unmatched. Germline lookup yields CDR1 SNHLY and CDR2 FYNNEI. The CDR3, as DNA: TGTGCCAGCATATCATTAGCGGGAGAAGAGACCCAGTACTTC. This sequence encodes CASISLAGEETQYF.

V gene TRBV29-1 combines with J gene TRBJ2-1; a possible D gene is TRBD1 (6 bases). Matching the DNA end better, TRBJ2-5 makes the J call doubtful. The CDR3 consists of 14 residues. CDR1 SQVTM and CDR2 ANQGSEA come from the germline V gene. CDR3 coding DNA: TGCAGCGTTGAAGAAAATCCAGGGGTGGAGACCCAGTACTTC. This encodes CSVEENPGVETQYF.

This clonotype was detected only a few times. The V call is TRBV27, the J call TRBJ2-7; D unresolved. The CDR3 is made up of 15 amino acids. Germline V CDR1 and CDR2: MNHEY, SMNVEV (reference sequence). Between the trimmed V and J ends, which lost 8 bases and 1 base, there was a span of 18 bases. The CDR3 is CASSDWRKGSYEQYF. In nucleotides, the CDR3 is TGTGCCAGCTCCGACTGGCGGAAGGGATCCTACGAGCAGTACTTC.

In the case of this clonotype: One junction end does not reproduce the germline sequence, and a read error may be involved. The chain links TRBV2 to TRBJ2-5; the D gene is possibly TRBD1 (5 bases). CDR3 length: 15 residues. Germline V gene lookup returns CDR1 SNHLY and CDR2 FYNNEI. The DNA of the CDR3 is TGTGCCAGCAGTGAAGGCGAACAGGCTCAAGGGACCCAGTACTTC. Translating it yields CASSEGEQAQGTQYF. Supplemented by reference TRBV2 and TRBJ2-5, the full variable domain reads EPEVTQTPSHQVTQMGQEVILRCVPISNHLYFYWYRQILGQKVEFLVSFYNNEISEKSEIFDDQFSVERPDGSNFTLKIRSTKLEDSAMYFCASSEGEQAQGTQYFGPGTRLLVL.

The chain links TRBV15 to TRBJ2-3, with a tentative D call TRBD1 (5 bases). The CDR3 is 13 residues long. Per germline, CDR1 LNHNV and CDR2 YYDKDF (reference sequence). V was cut by 3 bases and J by 6 bases, with 10 bases left in between. The CDR3 reads CATSSRKGDTQYF. CDR3 DNA sequence: TGTGCCACCAGCAGCCGCAAGGGGGATACGCAGTATTTT.

The chain combines TRBV7-3 with TRBJ2-3; weak D call: TRBD1 (5 bases). CDR1 is SGHTA and CDR2 is FQGTGA in the germline V gene. This CDR3 is 13 amino acids long. Trimming left V 7 bases short and J 2 bases short, with 10 bases between. CDR3 in amino acids: CASNKGVTDTQYF. CDR3 nucleotide sequence: TGTGCCAGCAACAAAGGGGTCACAGATACGCAGTATTTT.

The gene calls are TRBV29-1 and TRBJ2-3, with D tentatively TRBD2 (6 bases). CDR3 length: 15 residues. Germline loops: CDR1 SQVTM, CDR2 ANQGSEA. Trimming pared 7 bases from V and 0 bases from J, leaving 17 bases between. CDR3 in amino acids: CSARGDFASTDTQYF. DNA for the CDR3: TGCAGCGCCCGCGGGGATTTTGCTAGCACAGATACGCAGTATTTT.

This clonotype has only a few counts. This chain uses TRBV11-2 with TRBJ2-7, with a possible D match to TRBD2 (5 bases). Germline loops: CDR1 SGHAT, CDR2 FQNNGV. The CDR3 runs 15 residues. The germline V and J ends were trimmed by 4 bases and 3 bases, with 16 bases remaining between them. The CDR3 bases are TGTGCCAGCAGCTCGAATAGCGCCCCGGACTACGAGCAGTACTTC. Translating gives CASSSNSAPDYEQYF.

In its sample, this clonotype was seen a few times. The rearrangement links TRBV27 to TRBJ2-4; D remains ambiguous. The V and J ends lost 10 bases and 1 base respectively, with 17 bases between them. The germline V gene has CDR1 MNHEY and CDR2 SMNVEV (reference sequence). CDR3 length: 15 amino acids. The CDR3 DNA follows: TGTGCCAACACAAACAGACTTTCTGCCAAAAACATTCAGTACTTC. Translation gives CANTNRLSAKNIQYF.

The chain joins TRBV9 to TRBJ2-7, with no clear D. This CDR3 comprises 12 residues. Trimming removed 0 bases at V and 7 bases at J, with 8 bases between. CDR1 is SGDLS and CDR2 is YYNGEE in the germline V gene. The CDR3 DNA reads as TGTGCCAGCAGCGTAGCTTTTGAGGAGCAGTACTTC. This codes for CASSVAFEEQYF.

This sequence joins TRBV12-3 or TRBV12-4 and TRBJ2-3; 9 bases align to TRBD2. There are 17 residues in the CDR3. Trimming removed 3 bases from V and 4 bases from J; junction bases left unmatched: 11. CDR3 bases: TGTGCCAGCAGTTTCTTTACGCGGGGGGGCGGCGCAGATACGCAGTATTTT. This encodes CASSFFTRGGGADTQYF.

This clonotype was seen only a few times. The chain employs TRBV12-3 or TRBV12-4 and TRBJ2-5; no clear D. V lost 6 bases to trimming and J lost 9 bases, with 11 bases between them. This CDR3 spans 11 amino acids. The CDR3 sequence: CASSSSVAQYF. For the CDR3, the DNA is TGTGCCAGCAGCTCCTCGGTGGCCCAGTACTTC.

The V call is TRBV29-1, the J call TRBJ2-2; 10 nucleotides line up with TRBD2. V dropped 6 bases and J dropped 7; count of bases not matched to a gene: 8. CDR1 and CDR2 from the germline V gene are SQVTM and ANQGSEA. This CDR3 is 14 amino acids long. The CDR3: CSVEGASGGGELFF. CDR3 sequence (DNA): TGCAGCGTGGAGGGGGCTAGCGGGGGCGGGGAGCTGTTTTTT.

This clonotype was picked up a small number of times. The genes are TRBV7-3 and TRBJ2-2; either TRBD1 or TRBD2 may supply D (6 bases each). Trimming removed 6 bases at V and 3 bases at J, with 26 bases between. Looked up from germline, CDR1 is SGHTA and CDR2 is FQGTGA. The CDR3 covers 19 residues. CDR3 in DNA: TGTGCCAGCAGGACTAATACCCAAGGGGGGAATAGTTACACCGGGGAGCTGTTTTTT. It encodes CASRTNTQGGNSYTGELFF.

This clonotype was counted a few times. This chain uses TRBV20-1 with TRBJ2-3, with D maybe TRBD2 (6 bases). V gave up 3 bases and J gave up 6 bases, with 13 bases separating them. In germline, CDR1 is DFQATT, CDR2 SNEGSKA (reference sequence). The CDR3 consists of 13 residues. CDR3 amino acids: CSARRRGRDTQYF. In DNA, the CDR3 is TGCAGTGCTAGGAGGCGGGGACGGGATACGCAGTATTTT.

The gene calls are TRBV29-1 and TRBJ2-5, with D possibly being TRBD1 or TRBD2 (5 bases each). CDR3 length: 14 residues. Trimming shortened V by 6 bases and J by 3 bases, and 17 bases separated the two germline ends. CDR1 is SQVTM and CDR2 is ANQGSEA in the germline V gene. The CDR3: CSVYWGSREETQYF. CDR3 DNA sequence: TGCAGCGTATACTGGGGGAGCCGGGAAGAGACCCAGTACTTC.

Details on this clonotype: The junction and the germline gene differ at one end; a read error may be behind it. As DNA, the CDR3 is TGTGCCGGCAGTGGACTAGCGGGAGTCGTCACCGGGGAGCTGTTTTTT. Protein product: CAGSGLAGVVTGELFF. The gene calls are TRBV6-2 or TRBV6-3 and TRBJ2-2, with 13 bases lining up with TRBD2. Germline V lookup: CDR1 MNHEY, CDR2 SVGEGT. CDR3 length: 16 amino acids.

The rearrangement uses TRBV3-1 and TRBJ1-5; D call uncertain. Germline CDR1 and CDR2: LGHDT and YNNKEL (reference sequence). Trimming removed 0 bases at V and 4 bases at J, with 10 bases between. The CDR3 length is 15 residues. CDR3 sequence reads: CASSQDGILNQPQHF. The DNA of the CDR3 is TGTGCCAGCAGCCAAGACGGGATTCTAAATCAGCCCCAGCATTTT.